This T cell receptor (beta chain) was retrieved from a study of regulatory T cells in long-lasting Graves disease. Time point in this sample: persistent/refractory GD, antithyroid drugs over 5 years with positive TRAb. The TCR library was made from RNA that had been extracted from PBMCs in TRIzol. V dropped 5 bases and J dropped 0 bases, with 13 bases sitting between them. Germline V gene data show CDR1 as SGHVS and CDR2 as FNYEAQ. The CDR3 covers 15 residues. Building of the TCR beta libraries involved iRepertoire HTBI primers and Arm-PCR of CDR3 regions. TCRdb re-called the multiplex PCR reads with MiXCR, one entry per CDR3 protein. This table holds 400,000 to 450,000 distinct CDR3 sequences, around 20% found once.

The TCR originated in a female donor with Graves disease. The sample in question was peripheral blood mononuclear cells (PBMCs), obtained when the disease was refractory, from a patient treated with antithyroid drugs. The chain uses TRBV7-6 and TRBJ1-1, with a possible D match to TRBD1 (5 bases). In DNA form, the CDR3 reads TGTGCCAGCAGCCCAGCCGGGGCCATGAACACTGAAGCTTTCTTT. Encoded protein: CASSPAGAMNTEAFF.